Below, 32 T cell receptor beta chains from the same sample are listed, as sequenced in a study of T-cell reconstitution after alpha-beta-depleted transplantation in children. Unique molecular identifiers were used to barcode this TCRbeta library. TCRdb independently ran MiXCR on the PCR reads; one entry per CDR3 protein. The sample shows under 450,000 distinct CDR3 sequences, roughly 15% of them seen only once. The material sequenced was PBMCs, mostly from graft donor cells, taken 360 days after TCRalphabeta/CD19-depleted stem cell transplant. The receptors shown here come from a boy under two years old who had a stem cell transplant for Wiskott-Aldrich syndrome, so the T cells may come from the graft donor.

The V and J genes are TRBV4-1 and TRBJ2-7; 7 bases fit TRBD1. The trim removed 5 bases at V and 0 bases at J, leaving 1 base unmatched. Germline V gene data show CDR1 as MGHRA and CDR2 as YSYEKL. The CDR3 is made up of 13 amino acids. This chain's CDR3 is CASSGTDSYEQYF. The CDR3 DNA reads as TGCGCCAGCAGCGGGACAGACTCCTACGAGCAGTACTTC.

This clonotype was found a few times. Written as DNA, the CDR3 is TGTGCCAGCAGCCTGGACAGGGGCTATGCGGACACCATATATTTT. It is translated as CASSLDRGYADTIYF. V gene TRBV5-6 combines with J gene TRBJ1-3; TRBD1 matches at 9 bases. V trimming: 4 bases; J trimming: 8 bases; junction bases outside the gene matches: 10. The CDR3 runs 15 residues. The V gene's germline CDR1 is SGHDT and CDR2 YYEEEE.

The V and J genes are TRBV1 and TRBJ2-5; the D call TRBD2 from the table was never checked on the DNA. TRBV1 is given as a pseudogene. This CDR3 spans 18 amino acids. The CDR3 here is CTSSQEKLQDLRLETQYF. DNA for the CDR3: TGCACCAGCAGCCAAGAAAAGTTACAAGACCTCCGCTTAGAGACCCAGTACTTC.

The rearrangement links TRBV2 to TRBJ2-1; 14 positions agree with TRBD2. Germline CDR1 is SNHLY and CDR2 is FYNNEI. Trimming at V came to 5 bases and at J to 7 bases, leaving 7 bases not matched to a gene. This CDR3 contains 16 residues. Here the CDR3 reads CASSTSRLAGGNEQFF. As DNA, the CDR3 is TGTGCCAGCAGTACCTCCAGACTAGCGGGGGGGAATGAGCAGTTCTTC.

This clonotype occurred a few times. The CDR3 DNA is TGTGCCAGCAGTTTTAGGGGGGGCCTCATGTTGAACACCGGGGAGCTGTTTTTT. It yields the protein CASSFRGGLMLNTGELFF. The chain links TRBV12-3 or TRBV12-4 to TRBJ2-2, with D perhaps matching TRBD2 (7 bases). V lost 3 bases to trimming and J lost 1 base, with 18 bases between them. CDR3 length: 18 residues.

The chain links TRBV7-2 to TRBJ2-6; D remains unclear. There are 14 residues in the CDR3. Trimming cost V 8 bases and J 2 bases, with 10 bases left between them. Germline V gene sequence: CDR1 SGHTA, CDR2 FQGNSA. This CDR3 reads CASSTRPGANVLTF. Written as DNA, the CDR3 is TGTGCCAGCTCTACTCGACCTGGGGCCAACGTCCTGACTTTC.

A remark on this clonotype: A junction end diverges from the germline sequence, so it may reflect a read error. The chain links TRBV12-3 or TRBV12-4 to TRBJ2-5, with D hard to call. The CDR3 totals 11 residues. The CDR3 bases are TGTGCCAGCAGTTTAGCTGAGAGCCAGTACTTC. Protein sequence: CASSLAESQYF.

The chain has TRBV10-3 and TRBJ2-5, with a possible D match to TRBD2 (7 bases). Trimming removed 8 bases at V and 3 bases at J, with 16 bases between. The CDR3 sequence is 14 residues long. In germline, CDR1 is ENHRY, CDR2 SYGVKD. The CDR3 is CAIGPGGPEETQYF. CDR3 nucleotides: TGTGCCATCGGCCCGGGGGGCCCGGAAGAGACCCAGTACTTC.

This clonotype was observed a handful of times. The CDR3 protein is CASSWTSTDTQYF. The CDR3, as DNA: TGTGCCAGCAGTTGGACTAGCACAGATACGCAGTATTTT. The chain employs TRBV12-3 or TRBV12-4 and TRBJ2-3; D is possibly TRBD2 (5 bases). The V gene lost 4 bases and the J gene lost 0 bases, with 5 bases spanning the gap. This CDR3 contains 13 residues.

In this sample, this clonotype turned up a few times. J is TRBJ1-1 and V is TRBV10-3, with TRBD1 as a possible D gene (5 bases). Germline V gene sequence: CDR1 ENHRY, CDR2 SYGVKD. Trimming stripped 10 bases from V and 1 base from J, with 16 bases between. The CDR3 runs 14 residues. The CDR3 coding sequence is TGTGCCACCGCCAGGGTTGTGGGGAACACTGAAGCTTTCTTT. This sequence encodes CATARVVGNTEAFF.

The CDR3 loop reads CASSWGTDTSTDTQYF. Here the CDR3 DNA reads TGTGCCAGCAGTTGGGGGACAGATACTAGCACAGATACGCAGTATTTT. The V and J genes are TRBV12-3 or TRBV12-4 and TRBJ2-3, with 7 bases aligning to TRBD1. V lost 4 bases to trimming and J lost 0 bases; unmatched junction nucleotides: 7. The CDR3 has 16 amino acids.

This rearrangement joins TRBV29-1 to TRBJ1-2; D unclear. This CDR3 has 12 amino acids. The V end was cut by 4 bases, the J end by 3 bases, with 9 bases between. Germline CDR1 SQVTM, CDR2 ANQGSEA. This CDR3 is CSVAPGYYGYTF. The DNA of the CDR3 is TGCAGCGTTGCCCCCGGCTACTATGGCTACACCTTC. The full variable domain, its missing parts supplied by reference TRBV29-1 and TRBJ1-2, is SAVISQKPSRDICQRGTSLTIQCQVDSQVTMMFWYRQQPGQSLTLIATANQGSEATYESGFVIDKFPISRPNLTFSTLTVSNMSPEDSSIYLCSVAPGYYGYTFGSGTRLTVV.

This clonotype was recorded many times. This chain links TRBV9 with TRBJ2-3; TRBD2 matches at 7 bases. Trimming at V came to 4 bases and at J to 1 base, leaving 15 bases not matched to a gene. The CDR3 has 18 residues. Per the germline V gene, CDR1 is SGDLS and CDR2 is YYNGEE. In DNA form, the CDR3 reads TGTGCCAGCAGCATGCGAGCGGGAAGGATGCCCGGCACAGATACGCAGTATTTT. It is translated as CASSMRAGRMPGTDTQYF.

V is TRBV7-2 and J is TRBJ2-7; TRBD2 matches 7 bases. Germline V lookup: CDR1 SGHTA, CDR2 FQGNSA. V shed 1 base and J 0 bases; nucleotides not matched to a gene: 3. The CDR3 contains 15 residues. The CDR3 loop is CASSLVGGGSYEQYF. In DNA form, the CDR3 reads TGTGCCAGCAGCTTAGTGGGCGGGGGCTCCTACGAGCAGTACTTC.

In its sample, this clonotype was seen a few times. The rearrangement links TRBV12-3 or TRBV12-4 to TRBJ2-7; 10 nucleotides line up with TRBD2. The CDR3 runs 15 residues. V was pared by 6 bases and J by 0 bases, with 5 bases of the junction left unmatched. The CDR3 is CASSKSGGVSYEQYF. The CDR3 bases are TGTGCCAGCAGCAAAAGCGGGGGGGTCTCCTACGAGCAGTACTTC.

The table lists this clonotype with a few counts. V and J are TRBV6-1 and TRBJ2-1, with 9 bases that match TRBD2. Germline trimming cut 5 bases from V and 9 bases from J; bases unmatched to any gene: 11. The CDR3 contains 15 residues. Germline-derived CDR1 and CDR2 are MNHNS and SASEGT. This CDR3 reads CASSLRLAGLFEQFF. DNA for the CDR3: TGTGCCAGCAGTCTTCGGCTAGCGGGATTATTTGAGCAGTTCTTC.

Only one count was recorded for this clonotype. The CDR3 nucleotides read TGTGCCAGCAGAACCCGGACACCTTGGAACACCGGGGAGCTGTTTTTT. Amino acids: CASRTRTPWNTGELFF. This rearrangement joins TRBV7-9 to TRBJ2-2, with a possible D match to TRBD1 (5 bases). Germline V CDR1 and CDR2: SEHNR, FQNEAQ (reference sequence). The CDR3 extends over 16 amino acids. Trimming cost V 6 bases and J 1 base, with 15 bases left between them.

V is TRBV29-1 and J is TRBJ1-1; D perhaps matches TRBD1 (6 bases). Trimming removed 6 bases from V and 1 base from J, with 12 bases in between. The V gene's germline CDR1 is SQVTM and CDR2 ANQGSEA. The CDR3 totals 13 residues. The CDR3 DNA follows: TGCAGCGTACGTAAGACAGGGAACACTGAAGCTTTCTTT. Translation: CSVRKTGNTEAFF. The complete variable domain, with remaining parts taken from reference TRBV29-1 and TRBJ1-1, reads SAVISQKPSRDICQRGTSLTIQCQVDSQVTMMFWYRQQPGQSLTLIATANQGSEATYESGFVIDKFPISRPNLTFSTLTVSNMSPEDSSIYLCSVRKTGNTEAFFGQGTRLTVV.

The V call is TRBV12-3 or TRBV12-4, the J call TRBJ2-7; 8 nucleotides agree with TRBD2. After removal of 5 bases from V and 2 bases from J, the junction contained 14 bases not matched to a gene. CDR3 length equals 17 residues. CDR3: CASSPGFGGVFTYEQYF. The CDR3 nucleotides are TGTGCCAGCAGTCCCGGGTTCGGGGGGGTGTTTACCTACGAGCAGTACTTC.

This clonotype has more than one count but fewer than ten. The chain is built from TRBV5-1 and TRBJ2-7; the match to TRBD1 covers 8 bases. The CDR3 runs to 15 residues. Germline V gene lookup returns CDR1 SGHRS and CDR2 YFSETQ. The junction had 10 bases not matched to a gene; V was cut back by 4 bases and J by 4 bases. Here the CDR3 DNA reads TGCGCCAGCAGCCATGTACCAGGGGGCGAGTACGAGCAGTACTTC. Protein product: CASSHVPGGEYEQYF.

The table lists this clonotype with a few counts. This rearrangement joins TRBV10-3 to TRBJ2-1; no clear D gene. The V and J ends lost 2 bases and 1 base respectively, with 9 bases between them. The CDR3 totals 15 residues. Germline V lookup: CDR1 ENHRY, CDR2 SYGVKD. The CDR3 region has the DNA TGTGCCATCAGTGAGGGGCCTGATTCCTACAATGAGCAGTTCTTC. Amino acid sequence: CAISEGPDSYNEQFF.

This clonotype was detected a few times. The chain uses TRBV12-3 or TRBV12-4 and TRBJ2-1; TRBD1 is a possible D gene (6 bases). CDR3 length: 14 amino acids. V lost 8 bases and J lost 0, with 11 bases in between. The CDR3 DNA reads TGTGCCAGCCTCTCCAGGGGCTCCTACAATGAGCAGTTCTTC. Translating it yields CASLSRGSYNEQFF.

The gene calls are TRBV21-1 and TRBJ2-7; TRBD1 reflects the table's D call only, with no check against the DNA. TRBV21-1 corresponds to a pseudogene. This CDR3 is built from 16 residues. Here the CDR3 DNA reads TGTGCCAGCAGCAAATGGTCCCACCCAGCAGGGGTCGAGCAGTACTTC. As protein: CASSKWSHPAGVEQYF.

This clonotype has just a few counts. The rearrangement uses TRBV5-1 and TRBJ2-1; 12 bases agree with TRBD2. Unmatched junction bases numbered 8, after V lost 4 bases and J lost 6 bases. CDR1 and CDR2 (germline): SGHRS, YFSETQ. The CDR3 has 16 amino acids. The CDR3 nucleotides are TGCGCCAGCAGCCTGGGAAGACTAGCGGGAGCCAATGAGCAGTTCTTC. It codes for CASSLGRLAGANEQFF.

V usage is TRBV6-2 or TRBV6-3 and J usage is TRBJ2-1, with 16 bases aligning to TRBD2. CDR3 length equals 15 residues. CDR1 and CDR2 from the germline V gene are MNHEY and SVGEGT. Germline trimming cut 7 bases from V and 8 bases from J; bases unmatched to any gene: 5. CDR3 sequence: CASKMGLAGGYEQFF. DNA of the CDR3: TGTGCCAGCAAAATGGGACTAGCGGGAGGGTATGAGCAGTTCTTC.

This chain joins TRBV7-8 and TRBJ2-5; D unclear. The V gene lost 2 bases and the J gene lost 2 bases, with 9 bases spanning the gap. The CDR3 is 14 amino acids. Germline V gives CDR1 SGHVS, CDR2 FQNEAQ. The CDR3, as DNA: TGTGCCAGCAGCTTAAGGCCGGATCAAGAGACCCAGTACTTC. This codes for CASSLRPDQETQYF.

V is TRBV29-1 and J is TRBJ2-1; TRBD1 matches at 10 bases. V lost 6 bases to trimming and J lost 7 bases; unmatched junction nucleotides: 9. This CDR3 contains 14 residues. CDR1 is SQVTM, CDR2 ANQGSEA, per germline. The CDR3 nucleotides read TGCAGCGTCCTAGGGACAGGGGTTGAGAATGAGCAGTTCTTC. This codes for CSVLGTGVENEQFF.

The J gene is TRBJ2-3, the V gene TRBV10-1; D may be TRBD1 (6 bases). V gave up 7 bases and J gave up 4 bases, with 24 bases separating them. Germline-derived CDR1 and CDR2 are WNHNN and SYGVQD (reference sequence). This CDR3 spans 17 amino acids. CDR3 in DNA: TGCGCCAGCACCATCCCGGGCCCACAGGGATCATCAGATACGCAGTATTTT. This codes for CASTIPGPQGSSDTQYF.

The V gene is TRBV4-3, the J gene TRBJ2-5, with 8 bases identical to TRBD1. The CDR3 is made up of 14 amino acids. Germline V gene lookup returns CDR1 LGHNA and CDR2 YSLEER. V lost 4 bases and J lost 4; bases outside the gene matches: 5. This chain's CDR3 is CASSRDRRRETQYF. CDR3 coding DNA: TGCGCCAGCAGCCGGGACAGGCGGAGAGAGACCCAGTACTTC.

This clonotype was observed many times. The chain employs TRBV20-1 and TRBJ2-3; 9 bases fit TRBD2. The CDR3 runs to 14 residues. V trimming: 5 bases; J trimming: 9 bases; junction bases outside the gene matches: 12. The V gene's germline CDR1 is DFQATT and CDR2 SNEGSKA (reference sequence). CDR3 amino acids: CSASNTRTSGTQYF. For the CDR3, the DNA is TGCAGTGCTTCGAATACTCGTACTAGCGGGACGCAGTATTTT.

This clonotype was observed a few times. The chain combines TRBV7-2 with TRBJ2-1; TRBD2 agrees at 7 bases. The CDR3 spans 16 residues. Per the germline V gene, CDR1 is SGHTA and CDR2 is FQGNSA. Germline trimming cut 1 base from V and 7 bases from J; bases unmatched to any gene: 10. The CDR3: CASSLDGGRRGNEQFF. In nucleotides, the CDR3 is TGTGCCAGCAGCTTAGATGGCGGGAGAAGGGGTAATGAGCAGTTCTTC.

This clonotype was counted ten times or more. The genes are TRBV5-1 and TRBJ2-1; D unresolved. The CDR3 is 13 amino acids. Trimming shortened V by 4 bases and J by 4 bases, and 9 bases separated the two germline ends. Germline V gene lookup returns CDR1 SGHRS and CDR2 YFSETQ. The CDR3 region has the DNA TGCGCCAGCAGCGACGCCCGTTACAATGAGCAGTTCTTC. It codes for CASSDARYNEQFF. The entire variable domain, with the rest obtained from reference TRBV5-1 and TRBJ2-1, is as follows: KAGVTQTPRYLIKTRGQQVTLSCSPISGHRSVSWYQQTPGQGLQFLFEYFSETQRNKGNFPGRFSGRQFSNSRSEMNVSTLELGDSALYLCASSDARYNEQFFGPGTRLTVL.